This paragraph reports one T cell receptor (beta chain). This clone's antigen is unknown. The record has no base qualities; no much larger clone is one base away. The entry originates in a study of early T cells in non-severe SARS-CoV-2 infection (dated by TCRdb to about 2021). In the study overall: TCR sequencing used bulk RNA from unsorted whole blood, so alpha and beta chains could not be paired.

This was a case-control study nested in a cohort of healthcare workers in London, UK, who had nasopharyngeal swab PCR tests and blood samples taken every week. Healthcare workers were recruited between 23 and 31 March 2020, during the week of the UK lockdown, and were followed weekly for up to about 16 weeks. Preparation of the library involved 5' RACE. The listed sequencing device is NextSeq 500. In the TCR library protocol, unique molecular identifiers were attached to individual cDNA molecules to correct for PCR bias and sequencing error. Both TCR alpha and beta chains were sequenced, and tight co-correlation was observed between alpha and beta sequence abundances in each sample. The study's own analysis went as follows. Decombinator V4 was used to perform V gene, J gene and CDR3 annotation of TCR sequences. Expanded TCRs were defined as changing significantly between any two time points under a Poisson model with p below 0.0001. Abundances of TCRs were expressed as counts per million after normalisation to the total number of TCRs sequenced in each sample. VDJdb, accessed 1 November 2021, was searched for CMV, EBV and SARS-CoV-2 annotated TCRs, with TCRs annotated for multiple antigens excluded. TCRdb handled the public reads itself, with Q25 trimming in fastp and clone calling in MiXCR, and kept productive beta chains. Rows with one shared CDR3 protein collapse into an entry with the most common genes and DNA. The V and J calls, along with clone size, are taken from TCRdb and not from the paper's own processing. The sample table records roughly 75,000 distinct CDR3 sequences; around 11% of these occur just once. Around 5% of the sample goes to the ten largest clones.

Broad study findings and their caveats: Matching against VDJdb was skewed toward anti-spike CD8 responses, likely underestimated virus-specific expansions, and missed private and CD4 specificities.

The TCR sequence derives from an adult who was a healthcare worker with PCR-confirmed SARS-CoV-2 infection or an uninfected control (not recorded which). The sample consisted of whole blood.

The CDR3 reads CASSLETGRTTEAFF. DNA sequence: TGCGCCAGCAGCTTGGAGACAGGGAGGACCACTGAAGCTTTCTTT. Recombination joined TRBV5-1 with TRBJ1-1; 7 central nucleotides agree with TRBD1. The germline V gene provides CDR1 SGHRS and CDR2 YFSETQ. V is trimmed back by 0 bases and J by 4 bases, and the junction contains 6 bases that no gene match accounts for. Spanning cysteine to phenylalanine, the CDR3 consists of 15 amino acids. The retained sequence is limited to the CDR3, 45 bases, with the frame set at the first base. The reference TRBV5-1 and TRBJ1-1 proteins fill in what lies around the CDR3, so the full variable domain reads KAGVTQTPRYLIKTRGQQVTLSCSPISGHRSVSWYQQTPGQGLQFLFEYFSETQRNKGNFPGRFSGRQFSNSRSEMNVSTLELGDSALYLCASSLETGRTTEAFFGQGTRLTVV.